This T cell receptor beta chain was sequenced during a study of T cells in Graves' hyperthyroidism and ophthalmopathy. RNA transcripts were the template for amplifying TCR beta CDR3 regions. Primed by the HTBI set, a first-round RT-PCR was run on the TCR CDR3. TCRdb reanalysed the multiplex PCR reads using MiXCR and keeps one entry per CDR3 protein. The data contain about 840,000 distinct CDR3 sequences, more than 30% of them singletons. This clonotype was recorded many times. Material: blood. The sequence came from a man between 18 and 29 years old with Graves' hyperthyroidism.

The CDR3 DNA follows: TGTGCCAGCAGTGCGTCCGGATCCGTAGAAAAACTGTTTTTT. Its protein is CASSASGSVEKLFF. This chain links TRBV25-1 with TRBJ1-4; no clear D gene. Trimming cost V 4 bases and J 8 bases, with 14 bases left between them. CDR3 size: 14 residues. Germline-derived CDR1 and CDR2 are MGHDK and SYGVNS. Full variable domain (outside the CDR3, taken from reference TRBV25-1 and TRBJ1-4): EADIYQTPRYLVIGTGKKITLECSQTMGHDKMYWYQQDPGMELHLIHYSYGVNSTEKGDLSSESTVSRIRTEHFPLTLESARPSHTSQYLCASSASGSVEKLFFGSGTQLSVL.